The clone carrying this T cell receptor (beta chain) was observed once. The CDR3 extends over 13 amino acids. Trimming at V came to 7 bases and at J to 4 bases, leaving 4 bases not matched to a gene. Germline CDR1 and CDR2: MNHNS and SASEGT. The data originate from a study of technical replicates of blood from a handful of donors. Method: immunoSEQ multiplex PCR; TCRdb's copy keeps in-frame clones and lacks some. The table lists around 100,000 clones, roughly 94% of them singletons, with 0.33% in the top ten. This sequence originates from a human donor in good health. The rearrangement uses TRBV6-1 and TRBJ2-1, with 7 bases that match TRBD2. Sequencing was done on a sample of T cells isolated from PBMCs. The CDR3 DNA sequence: TGTGCCAGCAAAGCGGGAACATACAATGAGCAGTTCTTC. It encodes CASKAGTYNEQFF.